This record concerns one T cell receptor beta chain sequence. Only one count was recorded for this clonotype. Its target antigen remains unknown. Base qualities are not provided; no much larger clone lies one nucleotide away. Resting on one read, the evidence is weak. This entry belongs to a study of T-cell reconstitution after alpha-beta-depleted transplantation in children (dated by TCRdb to 2016 to 2018). For the study in its entirety: Using TCR repertoire profiling, the study followed T-cell immune reconstitution in a quantitative way in children after TCRalphabeta/CD19-depleted allogeneic hematopoietic cell transplantation. Points the paper makes about the study in general: The apparently early alphabetaT-cell count recovery about two months after transplant was reportedly dependent on only several hundred rapidly expanded clones derived from non-depleted graft cells. The high TCRbeta diversity at day 60 in some patients was ascribed to recipient T cells and intrathymic progenitors that had survived conditioning. Over subsequent months, a decline in hyperexpanded clone frequencies was noted, and after one year, T-cell counts and TCRbeta diversity were mostly ascribed to newly produced T cells.

The CDR3 runs 13 residues from the cysteine to the phenylalanine. Only the CDR3 DNA stays, 39 bases, in frame from base 1. V loses 3 bases at its end and J loses 9 bases; junction bases beyond the gene matches: 8. Library method: PCR. The reads were generated on an Illumina HiSeq 2500. To normalize quantification of the TCRbeta repertoire, the TCR libraries were built with molecular barcoding that relied on unique molecular identifiers. TCRdb applied fastp at Q25 and MiXCR to the public reads, then kept only in-frame beta chains. Rows are unified per CDR3 protein, each entry keeping the most common DNA and genes. The sample has 200,000 to 250,000 distinct CDR3 sequences on record, about 8.4% of them singletons. The ten largest clones add up to 35% to 45% of the sample. The treatment or condition label on this specimen signifies: allogeneic hematopoietic cell transplantation with graft depleted of TCRalphabeta T cells and CD19 B cells. The children who served as transplant recipients had been given grafts of TCRalphabeta/CD19-depleted allogeneic hematopoietic cells.

This TCR came from a male patient aged 2-15 years who had a stem cell transplant for acute myeloid leukemia, so the T cells may come from the graft donor. Here the chain combines TRBV12-3 or TRBV12-4 and TRBJ2-7, and TRBD2 matches 7 of the central bases. The sequencing here drew on PBMCs, mostly from graft donor cells, taken 360 days after TCRalphabeta/CD19-depleted stem cell transplant. CDR3 sequence: CASSLSAGVTQYF. In nucleotide form, the sequence is TGTGCCAGCAGTTTGTCCGCGGGAGTCACGCAGTACTTC.